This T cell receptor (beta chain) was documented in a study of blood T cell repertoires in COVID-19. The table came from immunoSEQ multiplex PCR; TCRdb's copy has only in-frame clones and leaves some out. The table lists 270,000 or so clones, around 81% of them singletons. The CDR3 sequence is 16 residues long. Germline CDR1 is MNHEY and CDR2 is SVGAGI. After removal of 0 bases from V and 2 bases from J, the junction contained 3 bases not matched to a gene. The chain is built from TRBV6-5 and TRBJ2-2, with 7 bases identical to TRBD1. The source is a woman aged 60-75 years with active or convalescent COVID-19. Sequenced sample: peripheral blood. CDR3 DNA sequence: TGTGCCAGCAGTTACTCCCGGGACAGAAACACCGGGGAGCTGTTTTTT. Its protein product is CASSYSRDRNTGELFF.